Listed here is a single T cell receptor beta chain. As originally analysed: Amplification with reference gene primers provided the estimates of nucleated cell counts. Profiled with immunoSEQ multiplex PCR; TCRdb holds only in-frame clones, not every one. D and trimming come from the DNA, and the V and J calls and clone size come from that table. The sample has around 200,000 clones; more than 70% are singletons. The CDR3 contains 14 residues. V lost 1 base to trimming and J lost 7 bases; unmatched junction nucleotides: 6. The germline V gene encodes CDR1 SNHLY and CDR2 FYNNEI. This sample was included in a study of blood T cell repertoires in COVID-19. Study summary: PBMCs, B-cell-depleted T cells, or T cells were the source of the cDNA or gDNA that made up the material.

The V gene is TRBV2, the J gene TRBJ1-2; the match to TRBD1 covers 7 bases. Sequenced: peripheral blood. This receptor was taken from a man in his late teens or twenties with active or convalescent COVID-19. The CDR3 DNA follows: TGTGCCAGCAGTGAAGAGGGGGCGTCGGGTGGCTACACCTTC. This translates into CASSEEGASGGYTF. The complete variable domain, with remaining parts taken from reference TRBV2 and TRBJ1-2, reads EPEVTQTPSHQVTQMGQEVILRCVPISNHLYFYWYRQILGQKVEFLVSFYNNEISEKSEIFDDQFSVERPDGSNFTLKIRSTKLEDSAMYFCASSEEGASGGYTFGSGTRLTVV.